This TCR beta chain originates from a study of OX40 agonist ivuxolimab in advanced cancers. Regarding the study in general: Ivuxolimab was a fully human IgG2 agonistic monoclonal antibody targeting the costimulatory receptor OX40 (CD134). Intravenous ivuxolimab was administered to patients every 2 weeks at six dose levels: 0.01, 0.1, 0.3, 1.5, 3 and 10 mg/kg. Of the approximately 50 dose-escalation patients, hepatocellular carcinoma was present in some 19, melanoma in approximately 15, renal cell carcinoma in 9 and head and neck cancer in 9. The dose-escalation cohort was around 83% male with a mean age of about 60 years, ranging from about 23 to 85. Prior anti-PD-1, anti-PD-L1 or anti-CTLA-4 therapy was permitted, and checkpoint inhibitors had been received by around 40% of dose-escalation patients. Partial responses occurred in three dose-escalation patients: two with cutaneous melanoma and one with hepatocellular carcinoma. Peripheral TCRbeta sequencing was intended to test whether TCR sequence diversity was altered and clonal T-cell expansion was caused by ivuxolimab. The paper reports the monotherapy dose-escalation portion (N of about 54 patients) of the phase I ivuxolimab trial. Study-level results and caveats: The antigen specificity of the clonally expanded peripheral T cells was not determined. After ivuxolimab, expanded clones were on average more numerous among CD8+ T cells than among CD4+ T cells. Low levels of normalized T-cell clonal expansion were also seen in some patients who did not respond. Clonal expansion of both CD4+ and CD8+ blood T cells was observed from baseline to week 6 at doses 0.1 to 3.0 mg/kg. Partial responders in the 0.1-3.0 mg/kg groups had among the lowest normalized peripheral clonal expansion, especially among CD8+ T cells.

Patients with autoimmune disease history or receiving systemic immunosuppression were excluded from the trial. Peripheral blood for TCR sequencing was collected from all dose cohorts at baseline, on cycle 4 day 1, and on cycle 7 day 1. The samples were taken from a phase I, first-in-human, multicenter, open-label dose-escalation trial of ivuxolimab. Adults with locally advanced or metastatic melanoma, renal cell, hepatocellular, or head and neck squamous cell carcinoma were enrolled in the trial. Before TCR sequencing, CD4+ and CD8+ T cells were separately sorted from peripheral blood. To sequence the TCRbeta CDR3 region, genomic DNA was isolated from the sorted cells. The immunoSEQ Assay was used for sequencing of TCRbeta CDR3 regions. Entries here come from immuneACCESS through TCRdb and include only in-frame sequences with V and J called. Some clones fail to appear in such tables; in the studies checked, an unresolved V gene covers under half of the shortfall, and the cause of the remainder is unknown. The sample includes approximately 58,000 clones, with 88% observed a single time. Jointly, the top ten make up under 4% of the sample.

Comment on this clone: This receptor's antigen is unknown. No base quality information exists; no much larger clone differs at one position.

From its cysteine to its phenylalanine, the CDR3 spans 15 amino acids. Only the CDR3 region is kept as DNA, spanning 45 bases read in frame from base 1. The trim is 1 base for V and 2 bases for J, with a gap of 9 bases between the germline ends. The germline V gene encodes CDR1 SGDLS and CDR2 YYNGEE. This TCR derives from an adult with an advanced solid tumor such as melanoma, head and neck, liver or kidney cancer. The rearrangement joined TRBV9 to TRBJ1-4; too little of a D gene remains to name it. The sample in question was CD4+ or CD8+ T cells sorted from blood, obtained in a trial of the OX40 agonist ivuxolimab. The DNA is TGTGCCAGCAGCGTACAATTCGGGACTAATGAAAAACTGTTTTTT. It codes for CASSVQFGTNEKLFF.